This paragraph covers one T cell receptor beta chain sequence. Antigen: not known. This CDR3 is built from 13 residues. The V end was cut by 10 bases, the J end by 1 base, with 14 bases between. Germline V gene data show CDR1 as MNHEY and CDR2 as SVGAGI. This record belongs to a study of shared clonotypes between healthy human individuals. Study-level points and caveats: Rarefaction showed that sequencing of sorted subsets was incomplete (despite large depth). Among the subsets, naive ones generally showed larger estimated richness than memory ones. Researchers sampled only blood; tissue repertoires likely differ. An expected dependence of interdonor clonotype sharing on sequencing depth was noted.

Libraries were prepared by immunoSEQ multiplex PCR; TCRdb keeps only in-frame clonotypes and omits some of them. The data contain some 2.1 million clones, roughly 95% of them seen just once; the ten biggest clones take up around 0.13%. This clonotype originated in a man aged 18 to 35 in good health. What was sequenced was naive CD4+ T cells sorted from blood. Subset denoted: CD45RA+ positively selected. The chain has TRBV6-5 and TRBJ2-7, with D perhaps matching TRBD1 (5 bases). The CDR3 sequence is CATRVGASYEQYF. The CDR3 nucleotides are TGTGCCACTAGAGTAGGGGCGTCCTACGAGCAGTACTTC.